This is a list of T cell receptor beta chains from one sample in a study of T cells in Graves' hyperthyroidism and ophthalmopathy. From the multiplex PCR reads, TCRdb called clonotypes with MiXCR, one entry per CDR3 protein. The profile shows 640,000 or so distinct CDR3 sequences, 14% to 15% of them singletons. Sequencing was performed on blood. These receptors all come from a woman aged 40 to 49 with Graves' ophthalmopathy. CDR3s include the opening cysteine and the closing phenylalanine or tryptophan. Each record gives: V gene, D gene, J gene, clone size, CDR3 DNA, CDR3 protein. D genes are given only for firm matches. The listing skips clone size in some rows; elsewhere it reads once, few, many or a size class.

TRBV19	.	TRBJ2-7	few	TGTGCCAGTAGTCCGGGACTTAAAGGCTTCGAGCAGTACTTC	CASSPGLKGFEQYF
TRBV10-3	TRBD1	TRBJ1-1	many	TGTGCCAACCAGGGACAGTATGGTGGTGAAGCTTTCTTT	CANQGQYGGEAFF
TRBV4-2	.	TRBJ1-2	many	TGTGCCAGCAGCCAAGATTTTAACTATGGCTACACCTTC	CASSQDFNYGYTF
TRBV19	.	TRBJ1-2	many	TGTGCCAGTAGGCAATTATCAACAGGGTACGGCTACACCTTC	CASRQLSTGYGYTF
TRBV27	TRBD2	TRBJ2-2	.	TGTGCCAGCAGTTTTATCAGCGGGAGCAAAGGCGGGGAGCTGTTTTTT	CASSFISGSKGGELFF
TRBV10-3	.	TRBJ1-2	.	TGTGCCATCAGTGGGAGACAATCGAGTAACTATGGCTACACCTTC	CAISGRQSSNYGYTF
TRBV6-5	.	TRBJ1-5	many	TGTGCCAGCAGTTACGCTGGAGGGAGCAATCAGCCCCAGCATTTT	CASSYAGGSNQPQHF
TRBV9	.	TRBJ2-7	many	TGTGCCAGCAGCCTCCGGAGTGAGGGCGAGCAGTACTTC	CASSLRSEGEQYF
TRBV7-3	.	TRBJ1-1	many	TGTGCCAGCAGCTTATCAAGGACAACTGAAGCTTTCTTT	CASSLSRTTEAFF
TRBV30	.	TRBJ1-1	many	TGTGCCTGGAGTTTGGACAGCAGCACTGAAGCTTTCTTT	CAWSLDSSTEAFF
TRBV12-3/TRBV12-4	TRBD1	TRBJ2-7	few	TGTGCCAGCAGTTCCCGGGACAGGGGGTCGTCGTATGCCTCCTACGAGCAGTACTTC	CASSSRDRGSSYASYEQYF
TRBV7-2	.	TRBJ1-2	many	TGTGCCAGCAGCTTAAACTCAGGATACTATGGCTACACCTTC	CASSLNSGYYGYTF
TRBV7-2	TRBD2	TRBJ2-7	.	TGTGCCAGCAGCTTAGTAGCGGGAGGAGACGAGCAGTACTTC	CASSLVAGGDEQYF
TRBV30	.	TRBJ1-1	many	TGTGCCTGGAATCGGGCCAGGAACACTGAAGCTTTCTTT	CAWNRARNTEAFF
TRBV11-2	.	TRBJ1-1	many	TGTGCCAGCAGCTTAGAGGCTACAGCCTGGAACACTGAAGCTTTCTTT	CASSLEATAWNTEAFF
TRBV7-8	TRBD2	TRBJ2-5	few	TGTGCCAGCAGCGCCGGGAGGGGGATTCAAGAGACCCAGTACTTC	CASSAGRGIQETQYF
TRBV5-1	TRBD2	TRBJ2-7	many	TGCGCCAGCAGCACCCGGTCTAGCGGGAGAGTCGGTAGCGAGCAGTACTTC	CASSTRSSGRVGSEQYF
TRBV20-1	TRBD1	TRBJ2-2	few	TGCAGTGCCCCCGGGACAGACACCGGGGAGCTGTTTTTT	CSAPGTDTGELFF
TRBV6-1	TRBD1	TRBJ2-7	many	TGTGCCAGCAGTGACGGGACAGGGGGAACCTACGAGCAGTACTTC	CASSDGTGGTYEQYF
TRBV5-1	TRBD2	TRBJ2-5	.	TGCGCCAGCAGCCCCAAACCTAGCGGGAGGGCTGGCCAAGAGACCCAGTACTTC	CASSPKPSGRAGQETQYF
TRBV6-2/TRBV6-3	.	TRBJ2-2	many	TGTGCCAGCAGTTCAACACTGGCCGGGGAGCTGTTTTTT	CASSSTLAGELFF
TRBV12-5	.	TRBJ1-3	many	TGTGCTAGTGAGGACACGACAGTCTCTGGAAACACCATATATTTT	CASEDTTVSGNTIYF
TRBV6-5	TRBD1	TRBJ1-2	.	TGTGCCAGCAGTTATCGCGGGACAGCTTATGGCTACACCTTC	CASSYRGTAYGYTF
TRBV29-1	TRBD1	TRBJ1-2	many	TGCAGCGTTGAAGATTGGCGGACAGGGGGCGGCTACACCTTC	CSVEDWRTGGGYTF
TRBV28	.	TRBJ1-5	many	TGTGCCAGCAGACCCGGACAGTTTCAGCCCCAGCATTTT	CASRPGQFQPQHF
TRBV28	.	TRBJ2-7	many	TGTGCCAGCAGGCGGGGCCGATTATACGAGCAGTACTTC	CASRRGRLYEQYF
TRBV6-1	TRBD2	TRBJ2-7	.	TGCGCCAGCAGGATAGCGGGAAGCAGCTACGAGCAGTACTTC	CASRIAGSSYEQYF
TRBV28	.	TRBJ1-2	few	TGTGCCAGCAGTTCTGGGTTTGACTATGGCTACACCTTC	CASSSGFDYGYTF
TRBV6-2/TRBV6-3	.	TRBJ2-3	many	TGTGCCAGCACGTACCGACAGACCGGGGGTACGCAGTATTTT	CASTYRQTGGTQYF
TRBV19	TRBD1	TRBJ2-7	.	TGTGCCAGTAGTCCAGCCTACGGGACAGGGGCCTACGAGCAGTACTTC	CASSPAYGTGAYEQYF